The sequence of this T cell receptor (beta chain) was determined in a study of blood T cell repertoires in COVID-19. The method was immunoSEQ multiplex PCR; TCRdb's version includes in-frame clones alone and lacks a portion of them. The repertoire holds roughly 250,000 clones, with 75% to 85% as singletons. Germline CDR1 is SGHRS and CDR2 is YFSETQ. Deletions cut 4 bases from V and 7 bases from J, with 32 bases between. The CDR3 has 19 residues. The origin of this receptor is a woman aged 60-75 years with active or convalescent COVID-19. The chain joins TRBV5-1 to TRBJ2-5, with D possibly being TRBD1 (6 bases). Sequenced material: peripheral blood. The CDR3 spells CASSRNPPATGTGSWTQYF. CDR3 nucleotides: TGCGCCAGCAGCCGAAACCCCCCCGCGACAGGAACCGGATCGTGGACCCAGTACTTC.